This T cell receptor (beta chain) was sequenced in a study of long-term antiretroviral therapy in people with HIV. Study as a whole: By about a decade, the earliest samples predate the 2015 immediate-ART recommendation.

Study-wide findings and caveats: Blood collection from the mid-2000s to the late 2010s possibly occurred under older ART regimens. When set beside controls, HIV repertoires had CDR3 length ranges that were narrower.

A minimum of one pre-ART and two post-ART PBMC samples existed for each donor. For this clone: What it binds is not known.

Survey-level immunoSEQ v3.0 assays were run. Assay used: immunoSEQ multiplex PCR; TCRdb lists only in-frame clones, some missing. The sample lists around 26,000 clones; roughly 86% were seen once. The CDR3 totals 17 residues. Germline assignment: CDR1 MGHRA and CDR2 YSYEKL. The V segment lost 3 bases and the J segment 6 bases; nucleotides outside the gene matches: 10. Specimen: unsorted PBMCs, collected 2.7 years after starting antiretroviral therapy. The clonotype comes from a middle-aged man with HIV. V and J are TRBV4-1 and TRBJ2-5; TRBD2 agrees at 13 bases. CDR3 DNA sequence: TGCGCCAGCAGCCAGGAACTAGCGGGAGGGCCCGGAAAGACCCAGTACTTC. This sequence encodes CASSQELAGGPGKTQYF.